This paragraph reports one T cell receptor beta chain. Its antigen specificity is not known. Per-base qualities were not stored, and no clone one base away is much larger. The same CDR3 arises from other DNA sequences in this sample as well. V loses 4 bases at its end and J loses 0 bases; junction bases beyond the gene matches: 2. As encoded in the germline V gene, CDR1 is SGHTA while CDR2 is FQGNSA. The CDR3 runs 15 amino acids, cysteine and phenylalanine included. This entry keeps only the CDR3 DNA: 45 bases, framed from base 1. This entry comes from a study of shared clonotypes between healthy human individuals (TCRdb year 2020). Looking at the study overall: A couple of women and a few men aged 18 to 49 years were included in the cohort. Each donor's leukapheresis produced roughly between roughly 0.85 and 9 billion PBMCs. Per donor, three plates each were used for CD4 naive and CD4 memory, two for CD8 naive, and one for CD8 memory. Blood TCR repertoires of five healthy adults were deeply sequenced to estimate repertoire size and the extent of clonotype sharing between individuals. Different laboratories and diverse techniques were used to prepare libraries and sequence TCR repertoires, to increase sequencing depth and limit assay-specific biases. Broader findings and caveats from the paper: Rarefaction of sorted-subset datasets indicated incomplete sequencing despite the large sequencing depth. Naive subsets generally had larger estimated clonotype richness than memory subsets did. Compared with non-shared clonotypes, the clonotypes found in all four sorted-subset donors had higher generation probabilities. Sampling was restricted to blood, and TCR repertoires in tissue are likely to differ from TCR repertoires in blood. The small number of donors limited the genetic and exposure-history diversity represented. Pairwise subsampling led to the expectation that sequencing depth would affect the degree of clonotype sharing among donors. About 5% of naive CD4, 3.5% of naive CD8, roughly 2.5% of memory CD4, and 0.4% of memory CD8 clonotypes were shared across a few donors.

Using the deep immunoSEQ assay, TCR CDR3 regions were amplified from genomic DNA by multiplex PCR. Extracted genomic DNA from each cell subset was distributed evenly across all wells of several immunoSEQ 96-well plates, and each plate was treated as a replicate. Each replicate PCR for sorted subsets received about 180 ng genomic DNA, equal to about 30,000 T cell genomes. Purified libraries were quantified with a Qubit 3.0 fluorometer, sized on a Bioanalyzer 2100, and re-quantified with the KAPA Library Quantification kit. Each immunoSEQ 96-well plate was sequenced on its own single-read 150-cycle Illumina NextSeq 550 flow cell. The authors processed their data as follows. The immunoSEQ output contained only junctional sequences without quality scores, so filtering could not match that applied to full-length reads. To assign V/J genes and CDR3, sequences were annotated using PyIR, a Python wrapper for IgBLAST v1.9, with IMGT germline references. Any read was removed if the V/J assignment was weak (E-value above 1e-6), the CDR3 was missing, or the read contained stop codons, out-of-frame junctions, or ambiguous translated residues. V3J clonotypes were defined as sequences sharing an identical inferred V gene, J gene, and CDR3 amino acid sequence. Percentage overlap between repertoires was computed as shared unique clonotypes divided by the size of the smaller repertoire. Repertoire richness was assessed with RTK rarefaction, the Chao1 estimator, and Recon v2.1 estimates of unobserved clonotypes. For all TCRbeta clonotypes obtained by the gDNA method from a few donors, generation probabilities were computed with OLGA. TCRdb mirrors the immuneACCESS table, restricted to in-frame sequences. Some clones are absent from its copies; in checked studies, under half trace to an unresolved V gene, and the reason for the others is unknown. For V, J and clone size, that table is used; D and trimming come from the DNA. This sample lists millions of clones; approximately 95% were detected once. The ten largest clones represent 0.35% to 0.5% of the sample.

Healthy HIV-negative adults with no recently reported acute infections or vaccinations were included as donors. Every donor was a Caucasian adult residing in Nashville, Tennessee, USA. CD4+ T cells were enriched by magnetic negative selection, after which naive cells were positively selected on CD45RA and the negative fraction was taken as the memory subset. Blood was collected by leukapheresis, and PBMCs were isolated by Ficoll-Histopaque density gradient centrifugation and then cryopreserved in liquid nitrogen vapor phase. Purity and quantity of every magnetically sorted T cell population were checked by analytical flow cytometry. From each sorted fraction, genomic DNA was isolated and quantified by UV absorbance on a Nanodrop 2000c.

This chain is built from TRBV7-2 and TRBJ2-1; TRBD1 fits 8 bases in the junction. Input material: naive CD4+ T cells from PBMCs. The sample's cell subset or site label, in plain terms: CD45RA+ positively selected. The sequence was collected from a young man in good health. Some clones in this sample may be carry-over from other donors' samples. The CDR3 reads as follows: CASSSTGGSYNEQFF. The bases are TGTGCCAGCAGCTCAACAGGGGGCTCCTACAATGAGCAGTTCTTC.